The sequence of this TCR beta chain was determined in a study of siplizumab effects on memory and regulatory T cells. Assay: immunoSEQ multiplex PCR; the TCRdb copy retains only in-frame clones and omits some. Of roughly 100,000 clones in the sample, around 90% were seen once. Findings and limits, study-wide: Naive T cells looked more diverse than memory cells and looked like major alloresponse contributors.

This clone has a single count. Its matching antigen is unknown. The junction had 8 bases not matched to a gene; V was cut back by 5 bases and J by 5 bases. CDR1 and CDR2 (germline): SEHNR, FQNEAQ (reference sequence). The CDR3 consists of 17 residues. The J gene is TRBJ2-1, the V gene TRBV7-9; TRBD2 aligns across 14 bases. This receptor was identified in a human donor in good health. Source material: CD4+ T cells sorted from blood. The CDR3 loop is CASSPRLAGGPDNEQFF. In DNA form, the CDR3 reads TGTGCCAGCAGCCCCAGACTAGCGGGAGGGCCAGACAATGAGCAGTTCTTC.